The 10 T cell receptor beta chains presented below share a single source sample, sequenced in a study of CD8+ T cells in alopecia areata. Extracted RNA was reverse transcribed, and the resulting cDNA served as sequencing template. Assay: immunoSEQ multiplex PCR; the TCRdb copy retains only in-frame clones and omits some. The table records roughly 150,000 clones, roughly 48% of them present only once. The sample taken for sequencing was CD4+ T cells sorted from blood. The receptors originated from a human donor with alopecia areata.

This clone was recorded a few times. The chain has TRBV6-1 and TRBJ2-1; 12 bases line up with TRBD2. The CDR3 is 12 residues long. J was trimmed by 5 bases and V by 11 bases; bases with no gene match: 1. Germline V gene sequence: CDR1 MNHNS, CDR2 SASEGT. The CDR3 loop reads CAGLAGNNEQFF. The CDR3 nucleotides are TGTGCCGGACTAGCGGGGAACAATGAGCAGTTCTTC.

This clone appeared a few times. The CDR3 region is CASDPSQPSNYGYTF. The CDR3 DNA reads as TGTGCCAGCGATCCCTCCCAGCCCAGTAACTATGGCTACACCTTC. The chain joins TRBV28 to TRBJ1-2; D is unclear. Trimming left V 8 bases short and J 1 base short, with 17 bases between. The CDR3 runs to 15 residues. From germline, CDR1 is MDHEN and CDR2 SYDVKM.

Only a few counts were recorded for this clone. V and J are TRBV29-1 and TRBJ2-5; weak D call: TRBD1 (5 bases). V lost 0 bases and J lost 10, with 9 bases in between. The germline V gene encodes CDR1 SQVTM and CDR2 ANQGSEA. The CDR3 totals 11 residues. The CDR3 sequence is CSVEDPRVQYF. In nucleotides, the CDR3 is TGCAGCGTTGAAGATCCCAGGGTCCAGTACTTC.

This clone was seen a single time. V usage is TRBV2 and J usage is TRBJ2-1; 8 bases match TRBD2. The CDR3 is made up of 16 amino acids. CDR1 and CDR2 from the germline V gene are SNHLY and FYNNEI. The V segment lost 5 bases and the J segment 6 bases; nucleotides outside the gene matches: 12. CDR3 sequence reads: CASSSPGLGRVNEQFF. The CDR3 nucleotides are TGTGCCAGCAGTTCGCCGGGACTAGGGCGGGTCAATGAGCAGTTCTTC.

The rearrangement joins TRBV7-9 to TRBJ1-2; D may be TRBD1 (5 bases). Trimming shortened V by 5 bases and J by 6 bases, and 16 bases separated the two germline ends. Germline-derived CDR1 and CDR2 are SEHNR and FQNEAQ (reference sequence). The CDR3 totals 14 residues. The CDR3 bases are TGTGCCAGCAGCACCAGGGCGACGGGCGATGGCTACACCTTC. Protein product: CASSTRATGDGYTF.

The chain has TRBV29-1 and TRBJ2-5; tentatively, D is TRBD1 (5 bases). V dropped 7 bases and J dropped 2 bases, with 17 bases sitting between them. The CDR3 contains 14 residues. Per germline, CDR1 SQVTM and CDR2 ANQGSEA. DNA of the CDR3: TGCAGCGGAGAAAGGGCAGGGTGGCAAGAGACCCAGTACTTC. Translated, it gives CSGERAGWQETQYF.

The chain recombines TRBV18 with TRBJ2-7; D unresolved. The germline V gene has CDR1 KGHSH and CDR2 LQKENI. V lost 6 bases to trimming and J lost 1 base, with 13 bases between them. CDR3 length: 14 amino acids. The DNA of the CDR3 is TGTGCCAGCTCCCGCGGAGATTGGTCCTACGAGCAGTACTTC. This translates into CASSRGDWSYEQYF.

V gene TRBV30 combines with J gene TRBJ2-1, with 7 bases matching TRBD2. The germline V gene encodes CDR1 GTSNPN and CDR2 SVGIG (reference sequence). V gave up 0 bases and J gave up 2 bases; unmatched junction bases: 4. The CDR3 is 15 residues long. The CDR3: CAWSVPSGTYNEQFF. The CDR3 region has the DNA TGTGCCTGGAGTGTACCTAGCGGAACCTACAATGAGCAGTTCTTC.

This clone has just a few counts. The chain couples TRBV19 to TRBJ1-2; no reliable D call. The CDR3 runs 14 residues. Germline CDR1 LNHDA, CDR2 SQIVND (reference sequence). Trimming removed 7 bases from V and 7 bases from J, with 19 bases in between. CDR3 protein: CASTHAQFSVGYTF. CDR3 coding DNA: TGTGCCAGTACCCACGCTCAGTTTTCCGTTGGCTACACCTTC.

Concerning this clone: Sequence at one end of the junction differs from germline and may be a read error. This chain links TRBV6-1 with TRBJ1-2; the D is unclear. CDR3 length: 12 residues. CDR1 and CDR2 from the germline V gene are MNHNS and SASEGT. The CDR3 nucleotides read TGTGCCAGCATTGAAACAGACTATGGCTACACCTTC. This sequence encodes CASIETDYGYTF.